This paragraph reports one TCR beta chain. Construction of the TCRbeta library involved unique molecular identifiers. TCRdb called the PCR reads again in MiXCR, with one record for every CDR3 protein. The sample holds nearly 550,000 distinct CDR3 sequences; roughly 18% are singletons and the top ten take about 3.1%. The data stem from a study of T-cell reconstitution after alpha-beta-depleted transplantation in children. The V and J ends lost 0 bases and 8 bases respectively, with 5 bases between them. From germline, CDR1 is SGHDT and CDR2 YYEEEE. The CDR3 has 12 residues. The clonotype was recovered from a human donor who donated a stem cell graft to a child with acute lymphoblastic leukemia. This specimen was PBMCs from the stem cell graft donor, taken from the stem cell graft. V usage is TRBV5-6 and J usage is TRBJ2-2, with D unresolved. The DNA of the CDR3 is TGTGCCAGCAGCTTGGGGTTAGGGGAGCTGTTTTTT. This translates into CASSLGLGELFF. The full variable domain, its missing parts supplied by reference TRBV5-6 and TRBJ2-2, is DAGVTQSPTHLIKTRGQQVTLRCSPKSGHDTVSWYQQALGQGPQFIFQYYEEEERQRGNFPDRFSGHQFPNYSSELNVNALLLGDSALYLCASSLGLGELFFGEGSRLTVL.